The rows below give T cell receptor beta chains drawn from one sample of a study of T cell changes during pregnancy in multiple sclerosis. Method: immunoSEQ multiplex PCR; TCRdb's copy keeps in-frame clones and lacks some. The sample carries more than 35,000 clones, 88% recorded once. The material was CD8+ T cells from peripheral blood mononuclear cells, obtained after pregnancy. Every receptor here comes from a female donor in good health, enrolled as a control in a pregnancy study. Each CDR3 is given with its conserved first and last residue.

v_call	cdr3_length	cdr3_aa
TRBV7-2	11	CASSLSYEQYF
TRBV10-3	14	CAINPGQGFSTWFF
TRBV29-1	17	CSVVLQIPFSGANVLTF
TRBV9	13	CASTPGGGNEQFF
TRBV6-6	14	CASSYFQGAQPQHF
TRBV6-5	13	CASSEDYYNEQFF
TRBV7-9	16	CASSLAFGGEDEKLFF
TRBV5-4	16	CASSLEGRDAGDTQYF
TRBV14	14	CASSQATGGTEAFF
TRBV18	13	CASSPPEQQEQYF